This T cell receptor (beta chain) is drawn from a study of cytomegalovirus exposure and HLA in healthy donors (dated by TCRdb to about 2017). Regarding the study in general: An earlier analysis of some 550 of the donors reported 250 to 350 Gb of sequence data and around 110 million unique TCR beta sequences from about 200 million T cells. An early release that covered fewer than 750 HLA-typed donors contained about 290 gigabases of sequencing data and around 85 million unique TCR sequences. The T cell repertoires of 550 to 850 subjects were profiled by immunosequencing and related to cytomegalovirus serostatus. All discovery cohort repertoires had been generated on a single sequencing platform. Besides the first cohort of under 700 subjects, a separate validation cohort made up of 120 or so different subjects was used. Roughly 5 DR-DQ haplotypes were handled as single units for association and clustering because linkage in the cohort was strong. Typing coverage differed by locus: A, B, C, DRB1 and DQB1 were typed in about 620-640 donors, DQA1 in 500 to 550, DPA1 in 600 to 610, and DPB1 in roughly 450. Genome-wide SNP genotypes for about three fifths of the 666 donors were used in a later genetic analysis, which treated that subset as a discovery cohort. To study patterns of TCR occurrence, a later analysis re-analyzed previously published TCR beta repertoires from 500 to 850 donors and added high-resolution HLA genotyping. Among the roughly 380 genotyped donors, about 83% belonged to the genetic ancestry cluster associated with self-reported Caucasian donors. The study combined high-throughput TCR immunosequencing, statistical association of individual TCRs with disease status, and machine learning to predict cytomegalovirus infection status. HLA typing included class I and class II loci at four-digit resolution. To decide whether each TCR beta V gene segment behaved as functional or pseudogenic, an earlier analysis of nearly 600 of the donors relied on high-throughput TCR beta sequencing. The aim of the study was to test whether cataloging public T cell receptors could identify signatures of past pathogen exposure. Rather than using new phenotypic data, the later analysis identified candidate immune exposures from TCR beta sequences and from how often those sequences occurred across donors. Across some 400 genotyped donors of the cohort, an average of roughly 230,000 unique TCR beta nucleotide sequences per donor were sequenced, and roughly 20% of those sequences were non-productive. Donor age, sex, ethnicity and CMV serostatus were compiled together with the repertoire data. Study-wide conclusions, independent of this receptor: The authors suggested that the approach could potentially be extended to other disease states and immunological phenotypes. This cohort had only TCR beta chains sequenced, and the lack of alpha or paired-chain data limited which features could be detected. In a later genetic analysis, fewer N-insertions in productive TCRs were reported among donors in an Asian-associated ancestry cluster than the roughly 670-donor mean. In a later analysis, several top co-occurrence clusters were reported to appear linked to parvovirus B19, influenza, CMV and Epstein-Barr virus. In the study, approximately 160 TCR beta chains were listed as associated with cytomegalovirus. A further reported finding was that TCR beta sequences accurately predicted the HLA-A and HLA-B alleles for most subjects in the first cohort. In a later analysis, most CMV-associated TCR beta chains were found to appear HLA-restricted, with HLA associations seemingly driven largely by CMV exposure. Because the 87-base-pair reads could not distinguish some IMGT-functional V segments, including TRBV6-2 and TRBV6-3, those segments were excluded. In vitro tests confirmed that a few of the cytomegalovirus-associated TCR beta chains recognize cytomegalovirus antigens. Because HLA typing was missing for some donors at each locus, association tests included only the typed subset. Because counts were too low, seventeen rarely observed V segments, including chromosome 9 orphons, were excluded from the earlier analysis of around 590 of the donors. Cytomegalovirus status was reported to be diagnosed by the classifier with high specificity and sensitivity in both the original and validation cohorts. Compared with equally common non-associated chains, HLA-associated TCR beta chains in a later analysis were more clonally expanded and had lower generation probabilities. In a later analysis, the rate of TCR association differed among HLA loci, with DRB1 alleles having the most associated TCRs and HLA-C alleles having the fewest. While some public TCRs were present in many individuals, most TCR sequences turned up only very rarely across donors. In an earlier analysis of 587 of the donors, most TCR beta V segments appeared in productive rearrangements about 87% or about 30% of the time, broadly matching IMGT annotations. When HLA alleles, especially DR and DQ, strongly co-occurred, attributing TCR associations to individual alleles was difficult. The only immune exposure information available for the cohort was CMV serostatus. A group of highly shared sequence variants was considered likely to be a technical artifact of the sequencing pipeline. Sequencing depth was assumed to be roughly uniform across donors in the presence/absence analyses, though that assumption may not hold. At a false discovery rate of 0.05, a later analysis linked roughly 17,000 TCR beta sequences to specific HLA alleles. In a later genetic analysis, a missense DCLRE1C variant was associated with V-gene and J-gene trimming of TCR beta chains, and the association was replicated in an independent cohort. Linkage disequilibrium might explain the correlated functional status among segregating V segments, but an unknown experimental factor could not be ruled out.

The cohort was made up of 500 to 850 healthy bone marrow donors. At the time of sampling, every cohort member was nominally healthy, though immune exposures that went unrecorded were likely present. The donor was CMV seropositive and was included in the group of about 290 seropositive cohort members. A peripheral blood sample was collected from each donor, and TCR beta sequencing was performed on peripheral blood mononuclear cells. Genomic DNA extraction from the blood cell samples was performed with the Qiagen DNeasy Blood Extraction Kit. In the germline V gene, CDR1 corresponds to MGHRA and CDR2 to YSYEKL. V is trimmed back by 4 bases and J by 6 bases, and the junction contains 11 bases that no gene match accounts for. From its cysteine to its phenylalanine, the CDR3 spans 18 amino acids. CDR3 DNA is the only sequence kept; it has 54 bases, read in frame from the first base. Library preparation employed the immunoSEQ multiplex PCR assay. For the multiplex PCR, a mixture combining 60 forward primers for TCR Vbeta segments and 13 reverse primers for TCR Jbeta segments was used. The CDR3 region of rearranged TCR beta genes was amplified from genomic DNA with a multiplex PCR assay. The amplified TCR beta libraries were sequenced on the Illumina HiSeq System as 87-base-pair reads. As for the authors' bioinformatics: A later analysis counted some 74 million unique TCR beta chains across the 640 or so repertoires, and around 9.9 million of these chains were shared by at least two donors. Raw reads were error-corrected and collapsed into unique sequences with a nearest-neighbor algorithm that merged closely related sequences to remove PCR and sequencing errors. CDR3 sequences were aligned to IMGT reference sequences to assign V, D and J gene segments. Each retained sequence needed at least a six-nucleotide match to both a V gene segment and a J gene segment. Rearrangements were classified as productive when the CDR3 lacked stop codons and remained in frame with V and J, and all other rearrangements were classified as non-productive. Following IMGT convention, CDR3 was defined as the stretch from the second conserved V-encoded cysteine up to the conserved J-encoded phenylalanine. The earlier analysis of about 620 of the donors excluded sequences that lacked an unambiguous match to a single V gene segment. In an earlier analysis of a few hundred of the donors, a V segment was called functional when productive rearrangements were above 56.7%, and segregating when the standard deviation between donors exceeded 5%. A statistical classification framework was built to diagnose cytomegalovirus status from the catalog of TCR beta chain sequences. In a later analysis, TCR nucleotide sequences were compared against IMGT/GENE-DB human TR gene sequences so that V and J genes could be assigned. A later analysis assigned CDR3 sequences and most-parsimonious VDJ recombination scenarios with the TCRdist pipeline. In a later analysis, each TCR beta chain was defined by its CDR3 amino acid sequence together with its V-gene family, and reads lacking a unique V-gene family were excluded. As a way to deal with suspected cross-contamination and a sequencing artifact, a later analysis dropped roughly 600 nucleotide sequences that were highly shared and had low generation probability. For each public chain, a later analysis derived a clonal expansion index from normalized ranks of inferred template counts within each repertoire. A later analysis computed generation probabilities with a VDJ recombination model fitted to out-of-frame rearrangements, and checked the results against IGoR. A later analysis scored TCR-TCR, TCR-HLA and TCR-CMV co-occurrence with hypergeometric tests, applying a repertoire-size bias correction to TCR pairs. A later analysis estimated false discovery rates by permuting HLA or CMV assignments 20 times. In a later analysis, co-occurring TCRs were grouped with DBSCAN, and TCRdist sequence similarity was added when clustering was performed within HLA-allele-positive subsets. Repertoires with fewer than 30,000 or more than 120,000 public chains were left out of co-occurrence clustering, as were five repertoires with anomalous nucleotide sharing. TCRdb limited this immuneACCESS table to in-frame rearrangements with V and J called. A share of clones is missing; checked studies link under half to unresolved V genes, and the rest is unexplained. V, J and clone size derive from that table, while D and trimming were established from the DNA sequence. This sample has fewer than 130,000 clones in its table, and 76% of those were observed once. Around 15% of the sample is held by the ten biggest clonotypes.

In regard to this clone: This receptor's antigen is unknown. Qualities for individual bases were not recorded, and no much larger clone is one base off.

The sequenced material came from PBMCs. The sequence joins TRBV4-1 to TRBJ2-1; TRBD2 fits 14 bases in the junction. The sequence was collected from a man aged 30 to 39 in good health and CMV-seropositive. The CDR3 region: CASSRVGTSGGWGNEQFF. The DNA sequence is given as TGCGCCAGCAGCCGGGTCGGGACTAGCGGGGGATGGGGCAATGAGCAGTTCTTC.